This entry lists 29 T cell receptor beta chains sequenced from one sample in a study of blood T cells in healthy people across ages. The second PCR ran about 6 to 11 cycles with a sample-barcoded 5' primer and J-beta primers. From the 5' RACE reads, TCRdb called clonotypes with MiXCR, one entry per CDR3 protein. Seen here are around 1,000,000 distinct CDR3 sequences, around 25% observed once, and the top ten hold around 0.7%. This sample also belongs to another study, concerning T cells of mothers and their children.

Specimen: blood. The receptors come from a girl aged 2 to 9 in good health.

This clonotype was seen a handful of times. The chain combines TRBV5-5 with TRBJ2-5; D unclear. The J call may be in error: the DNA end matches TRBJ2-1 better. Germline CDR1 is SGHKS and CDR2 is YYEKEE (reference sequence). This CDR3 comprises 15 residues. Here the CDR3 reads CASSAAGSLYNEQFF. DNA for the CDR3: TGTGCCAGCAGCGCGGCTGGGTCCCTCTACAATGAGCAGTTCTTC.

The rearrangement uses TRBV7-6 and TRBJ1-5; tentatively, D is TRBD1 (5 bases). The V gene lost 4 bases and the J gene lost 6 bases, with 16 bases spanning the gap. CDR1 is SGHVS, CDR2 FNYEAQ, per germline. The CDR3 spans 15 residues. The CDR3 here is CASSSIRGLVQPQHF. The CDR3, as DNA: TGTGCCAGCAGCTCCATAAGGGGTCTGGTTCAGCCCCAGCATTTT.

Concerning this clonotype itself: No DNA is shown, since the ends of the CDR3 on it are uncertain; the CDR3 is the one TCRdb lists. The V gene is TRBV10-3, the J gene TRBJ2-6; TRBD1 is the table's D call and was not checked against the DNA. The length of the CDR3 is 16 amino acids, counting both ends. Germline loops: CDR1 ENHRY, CDR2 SYGVKD. The CDR3 loop reads CAIGDGGTFGANVLTF.

The chain uses TRBV29-1 and TRBJ1-2; D not resolved. V was shortened by 0 bases and J by 3 bases, with 5 bases between the two germline ends. The CDR3 has 12 residues. Germline V gene lookup returns CDR1 SQVTM and CDR2 ANQGSEA. The DNA of the CDR3 is TGCAGCGTTGAAGATCCATACTATGGCTACACCTTC. This encodes CSVEDPYYGYTF.

J is TRBJ1-1 and V is TRBV7-2, with a weak D call TRBD1 (6 bases). The CDR3 covers 14 residues. Trimming removed 1 base at V and 5 bases at J, with 11 bases between. CDR1 SGHTA and CDR2 FQGNSA come from the germline V gene. CDR3 sequence reads: CASSLGTELTEAFF. DNA of the CDR3: TGTGCCAGCAGCTTAGGGACAGAGTTAACTGAAGCTTTCTTT.

This clonotype was seen a handful of times. This chain uses TRBV12-3 or TRBV12-4 with TRBJ2-5; D call uncertain. This CDR3 has 13 residues. The V end lost 5 bases, the J end lost 7 bases, and 14 bases lay between the germline ends. The DNA for the CDR3 is TGTGCCAGCAGTCCTCTCGTATTGGGGACCCAGTACTTC. Its protein product is CASSPLVLGTQYF.

The genes are TRBV29-1 and TRBJ1-1, with 9 bases identical to TRBD1. The CDR3 totals 13 residues. Germline V gene sequence: CDR1 SQVTM, CDR2 ANQGSEA. Trimming cost V 8 bases and J 5 bases; bases outside gene matches: 9. CDR3 in amino acids: CSFHRGLGTEAFF. The CDR3 DNA is TGCAGCTTTCACAGGGGGCTCGGGACTGAAGCTTTCTTT.

This chain uses TRBV3-1 with TRBJ1-2; D unresolved. The ends were cut back, 4 bases at V and 4 bases at J, with 10 bases in the middle. The CDR3 sequence is 13 residues long. CDR1 and CDR2 from the germline V gene are LGHDT and YNNKEL (reference sequence). The CDR3 reads CASSRALGYGYTF. The CDR3 DNA reads TGTGCCAGCAGCCGCGCTCTCGGCTATGGCTACACCTTC.

The V and J genes are TRBV6-1 and TRBJ2-3, with TRBD2 matching over 10 bases. Germline trimming cut 5 bases from V and 6 bases from J; bases unmatched to any gene: 11. The germline CDR1 and CDR2 sequences are MNHNS and SASEGT. The CDR3 has 16 amino acids. CDR3 protein: CASSLAWGLARDTQYF. The CDR3 bases are TGTGCCAGCAGTCTAGCCTGGGGACTAGCGAGGGATACGCAGTATTTT.

The rearrangement uses TRBV7-9 and TRBJ1-2; D remains ambiguous. V lost 2 bases and J 6 bases, leaving 16 bases between the germline ends. Per germline, CDR1 SEHNR and CDR2 FQNEAQ (reference sequence). This CDR3 has 15 residues. The CDR3 DNA is TGTGCCAGCAGCTTAAGTTGGACGGAAAGGGATGGCTACACCTTC. Translation gives CASSLSWTERDGYTF.

This clonotype was counted between two and nine times. This chain connects TRBV6-1 to TRBJ2-7, with D maybe TRBD1 (6 bases). This CDR3 contains 14 residues. Per the germline V gene, CDR1 is MNHNS and CDR2 is SASEGT. Trimming took 2 bases from V and 2 from J, leaving 10 bases between them. The CDR3 nucleotides read TGTGCCAGCAGTGAATTGGACAGCCCCTACGAGCAGTACTTC. Translated, it gives CASSELDSPYEQYF.

This clonotype has a handful of counts. V gene TRBV9 combines with J gene TRBJ2-2; 9 nucleotides match TRBD2. This CDR3 has 16 amino acids. CDR1 is SGDLS, CDR2 YYNGEE, per germline. Trimming at V came to 0 bases and at J to 3 bases, leaving 3 bases not matched to a gene. The CDR3: CASSVGGGAHTGELFF. The CDR3, as DNA: TGTGCCAGCAGCGTAGGCGGGGGGGCACACACCGGGGAGCTGTTTTTT. Full variable domain (outside the CDR3, taken from reference TRBV9 and TRBJ2-2): DSGVTQTPKHLITATGQRVTLRCSPRSGDLSVYWYQQSLDQGLQFLIQYYNGEERAKGNILERFSAQQFPDLHSELNLSSLELGDSALYFCASSVGGGAHTGELFFGEGSRLTVL.

The chain is built from TRBV29-1 and TRBJ2-3; 9 nucleotides align to TRBD2. The CDR3 length is 14 residues. J gave up 4 bases and V 7 bases, and 9 bases lay outside the gene matches. Germline V gene data show CDR1 as SQVTM and CDR2 as ANQGSEA. DNA for the CDR3: TGCAGCGCCCATGGCGGGGGGGCGGCAGATACGCAGTATTTT. Its protein product is CSAHGGGAADTQYF.

The CDR3 DNA sequence: TGTGCCAGCACAAACCTTTACAATGAGCAGTTCTTC. It yields the protein CASTNLYNEQFF. The chain employs TRBV5-4 and TRBJ2-1; D remains unclear. This CDR3 region has 12 residues. CDR1 and CDR2 from the germline V gene are SGHNT and YYREEE (reference sequence). The V gene lost 6 bases and the J gene lost 4 bases, with 8 bases spanning the gap.

About this clonotype itself: The junction and the germline gene differ at one end; a read error may be behind it. The rearrangement joins TRBV18 to TRBJ1-1; D is unclear. Germline V gene lookup returns CDR1 KGHSH and CDR2 LQKENI. There are 14 residues in the CDR3. CDR3 region: CASSPASGYTGAFF. For the CDR3, the DNA is TGTGCCAGCTCCCCAGCTTCGGGGTACACTGGAGCTTTCTTT.

This clonotype has a handful of counts. The chain joins TRBV3-1 to TRBJ1-1, with D unresolved. This CDR3 comprises 15 residues. The germline CDR1 and CDR2 sequences are LGHDT and YNNKEL (reference sequence). Trimming shortened V by 1 base and J by 1 base, and 10 bases separated the two germline ends. The CDR3 bases are TGTGCCAGCAGCCAAGGGGCCGGCACGAACACTGAAGCTTTCTTT. Its translation is CASSQGAGTNTEAFF.

CDR3 sequence reads: CSVVTLAVEQFF. DNA for the CDR3: TGCAGCGTTGTAACGCTAGCGGTTGAGCAGTTCTTC. The chain recombines TRBV29-1 with TRBJ2-5, with 7 bases matching TRBD2. The last part of the DNA fits TRBJ2-1 better; the J call may be wrong. CDR3 length: 12 amino acids. CDR1 SQVTM and CDR2 ANQGSEA come from the germline V gene.

The chain carries TRBV6-2 or TRBV6-3 and TRBJ2-5; D is unresolved. The end of the DNA is better explained by TRBJ2-7, so the J call may be wrong. The germline V gene encodes CDR1 MNHEY and CDR2 SVGEGT. This CDR3 has 13 amino acids. The CDR3 nucleotides read TGTGCCAGCAGTTACGACTCAGCCTACGAGCAGTACTTC. Translated: CASSYDSAYEQYF.

V usage is TRBV20-1 and J usage is TRBJ2-7; 8 bases agree with TRBD2. Germline V gene data show CDR1 as DFQATT and CDR2 as SNEGSKA (reference sequence). The CDR3 sequence is 19 residues long. The ends lost 5 bases at V and 0 bases at J; junction bases unmatched: 21. CDR3 coding DNA: TGCAGTGCTCGGGACGTCCAGGCGGGGGGCCGCCTTTTCTCCTACGAGCAGTACTTC. This sequence encodes CSARDVQAGGRLFSYEQYF.

The V gene is TRBV4-1, the J gene TRBJ1-5; tentative D call: TRBD1 (5 bases). The V gene's germline CDR1 is MGHRA and CDR2 YSYEKL. CDR3 length equals 16 residues. The V gene lost 1 base and the J gene lost 6 bases, with 16 bases spanning the gap. CDR3 nucleotide sequence: TGCGCCAGCAGCCAAGGTGAGGGGACGTTGTCTCAGCCCCAGCATTTT. Protein product: CASSQGEGTLSQPQHF.

In this sample, this clonotype turned up a few times. The CDR3 sequence: CASSRRGVVGGYTF. Written as DNA, the CDR3 is TGTGCCAGCAGCCGCCGCGGGGTTGTGGGAGGCTACACCTTC. The chain is built from TRBV7-2 and TRBJ1-2; D is unresolved. This CDR3 spans 14 amino acids. Looked up from germline, CDR1 is SGHTA and CDR2 is FQGNSA. Trimming stripped 5 bases from V and 8 bases from J, with 18 bases between.

As for this clonotype: Since the CDR3 does not end with the conserved phenylalanine or tryptophan, this likely comes from a read error. The limits of the CDR3 on the DNA are not certain, so only TCRdb's listed CDR3 is given. The chain couples TRBV20-1 to TRBJ1-2; TRBD1 is taken as the D call from the table, unchecked against the DNA. Including both end residues, the CDR3 is 11 amino acids long. Per the germline V gene, CDR1 is DFQATT and CDR2 is SNEGSKA (reference sequence). The CDR3 sequence: CSARVGRDTKL.

This clonotype appeared a few times. As DNA, the CDR3 is TGTGCCAGCAGTTACTCGATCAGTTTAAGAGAGACCCAGTACTTC. Protein sequence: CASSYSISLRETQYF. This chain uses TRBV6-5 with TRBJ2-5; D not certain. Between the trimmed V and J ends, which lost 0 bases and 4 bases, there was a span of 12 bases. The CDR3 runs 15 residues. The germline gives CDR1 MNHEY, CDR2 SVGAGI.

This chain links TRBV5-6 with TRBJ2-1, with D tentatively TRBD2 (5 bases). The CDR3 covers 15 residues. CDR1 and CDR2 from the germline V gene are SGHDT and YYEEEE. V shed 0 bases and J shed 8 bases, with 15 bases lying between them. CDR3 nucleotide sequence: TGTGCCAGCAGCTTGGCCGCCAGCACGAGGGATGAGCAGTTCTTC. It yields the protein CASSLAASTRDEQFF.

This clonotype occurred a few times. This chain uses TRBV4-1 with TRBJ1-5; D not resolved. This CDR3 region has 17 residues. Trimming shortened V by 1 base and J by 3 bases, and 16 bases separated the two germline ends. CDR1 is MGHRA and CDR2 is YSYEKL in the germline V gene. CDR3 residues: CASSQGTAANSNQPQHF. As DNA, the CDR3 is TGCGCCAGCAGCCAAGGGACGGCTGCGAATTCCAATCAGCCCCAGCATTTT.

The chain uses TRBV11-3 and TRBJ2-3, with 10 nucleotides matching TRBD2. V gave up 7 bases and J gave up 5 bases; unmatched junction bases: 6. The CDR3 length is 14 residues. From germline, CDR1 is SGHNT and CDR2 YENEEA. CDR3 region: CASKERGGKDTQYF. CDR3 nucleotide sequence: TGTGCCAGCAAGGAGCGGGGGGGCAAAGATACGCAGTATTTT.

V and J are TRBV28 and TRBJ1-6; D might be TRBD1 (6 bases). V was shortened by 3 bases and J by 7 bases, with 10 bases between the two germline ends. This CDR3 contains 14 residues. Germline-derived CDR1 and CDR2 are MDHEN and SYDVKM. CDR3 DNA sequence: TGTGCCAGCAGTTTTCAGGGGTGGAATTCACCCCTCCACTTT. Its translation: CASSFQGWNSPLHF.

This rearrangement joins TRBV25-1 to TRBJ2-2; D is unclear. V was pared by 1 base and J by 0 bases, with 6 bases between. This CDR3 region has 15 residues. CDR1 is MGHDK and CDR2 is SYGVNS in the germline V gene. CDR3 nucleotide sequence: TGTGCCAGCAGTGAATCCACAGCGAACACCGGGGAGCTGTTTTTT. This encodes CASSESTANTGELFF.

V usage is TRBV7-9 and J usage is TRBJ2-7; a possible D gene is TRBD1 (6 bases). The V and J ends lost 3 bases and 1 base respectively, with 13 bases between them. The CDR3 is made up of 15 amino acids. Germline lookup yields CDR1 SEHNR and CDR2 FQNEAQ (reference sequence). CDR3 protein: CASSFLRGASYEQYF. The CDR3 coding sequence is TGTGCCAGCAGCTTCCTCAGGGGCGCTTCCTACGAGCAGTACTTC. The variable domain in full, with the rest retrieved from reference TRBV7-9 and TRBJ2-7, is DTGVSQNPRHKITKRGQNVTFRCDPISEHNRLYWYRQTLGQGPEFLTYFQNEAQLEKSRLLSDRFSAERPKGSFSTLEIQRTEQGDSAMYLCASSFLRGASYEQYFGPGTRLTVT.